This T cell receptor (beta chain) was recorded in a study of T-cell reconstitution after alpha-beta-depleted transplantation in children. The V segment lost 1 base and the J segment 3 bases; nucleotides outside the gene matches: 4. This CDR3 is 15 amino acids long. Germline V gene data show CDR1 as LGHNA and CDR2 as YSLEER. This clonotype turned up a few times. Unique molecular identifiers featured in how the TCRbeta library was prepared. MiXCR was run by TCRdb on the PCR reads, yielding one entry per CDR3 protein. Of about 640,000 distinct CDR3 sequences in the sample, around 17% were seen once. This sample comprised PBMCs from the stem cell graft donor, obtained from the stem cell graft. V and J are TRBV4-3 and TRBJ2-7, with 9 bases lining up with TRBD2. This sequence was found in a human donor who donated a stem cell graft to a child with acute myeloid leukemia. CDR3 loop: CASSQVSSGDYEQYF. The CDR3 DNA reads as TGCGCCAGCAGCCAAGTTTCTAGCGGGGACTACGAGCAGTACTTC.